These T cell receptor beta chains were read from a single sample in a study of blood T cell repertoires in COVID-19. Repertoires were generated with immunoSEQ multiplex PCR, while TCRdb's copy carries only in-frame clones and drops some. The data hold 120,000 to 150,000 clones, with approximately 90% observed a single time. Specimen: peripheral blood. These receptors all stem from a woman in her forties with acute or convalescent COVID-19. The CDR3 runs from the conserved cysteine through the conserved F or W. Only part of the rows carry a size: once, few, many, or a class if the clone is expanded.

clone size: NA
J gene: TRBJ1-5
V gene: TRBV3-1/TRBV3-2
CDR3 protein: CASSLGQGANSNQPQHF

clone size: NA
J gene: TRBJ1-1
V gene: TRBV12-3/TRBV12-4
CDR3 protein: CASSLEGLAEAFF

clone size: NA
J gene: TRBJ1-2
V gene: TRBV27
CDR3 protein: CASSSLTGYGYTF

clone size: once
J gene: TRBJ1-6
V gene: TRBV18
CDR3 protein: CASSPPTGANSPLHF

clone size: NA
J gene: TRBJ2-2
V gene: TRBV14
CDR3 protein: CASSQASAGELFF

clone size: NA
J gene: TRBJ2-6
V gene: TRBV6-5
CDR3 protein: CASSYEASGANVLTF

clone size: NA
J gene: TRBJ2-5
V gene: TRBV5-4
CDR3 protein: CASSSPDRDQETQYF

clone size: NA
J gene: TRBJ2-7
V gene: TRBV20-1
CDR3 protein: CSASGTSWQEQYF

clone size: NA
J gene: TRBJ2-3
V gene: TRBV7-9
CDR3 protein: CASSLPYYPDTQYF

clone size: once
J gene: TRBJ1-1
V gene: TRBV7-2
CDR3 protein: CASSLNSIPTAEAFF

clone size: NA
J gene: TRBJ1-4
V gene: TRBV3-1/TRBV3-2
CDR3 protein: CASSQDFGGSNEKLFF

clone size: few
J gene: TRBJ1-1
V gene: TRBV6-5
CDR3 protein: CASSYGVAPNTEAFF

clone size: NA
J gene: TRBJ1-2
V gene: TRBV2
CDR3 protein: CASRVQVVINYGYTF

clone size: NA
J gene: TRBJ2-1
V gene: TRBV19
CDR3 protein: CASSIAGDNEQFF

clone size: NA
J gene: TRBJ2-7
V gene: TRBV5-6
CDR3 protein: CASSLAVGTVPYEQYF

clone size: NA
J gene: TRBJ1-4
V gene: TRBV7-9
CDR3 protein: CASSLRQGNEKLFF

clone size: NA
J gene: TRBJ2-4
V gene: TRBV9
CDR3 protein: CASSVAGQGANIQYF

clone size: NA
J gene: TRBJ1-2
V gene: TRBV5-5
CDR3 protein: CASSLQPGGDGYTF

clone size: NA
J gene: TRBJ2-5
V gene: TRBV28
CDR3 protein: CASSLRTGETQETQYF

clone size: NA
J gene: TRBJ2-1
V gene: TRBV2
CDR3 protein: CASWGVAAYNEQFF

clone size: NA
J gene: TRBJ2-7
V gene: TRBV4-1
CDR3 protein: CASSQEFRGYEQYF

clone size: NA
J gene: TRBJ2-7
V gene: TRBV5-1
CDR3 protein: CASSLMGLATDEQYF

clone size: NA
J gene: TRBJ2-1
V gene: TRBV9
CDR3 protein: CASSVDGGVYNEQFF

clone size: NA
J gene: TRBJ2-5
V gene: TRBV9
CDR3 protein: CASSGRDSKETQYF

clone size: NA
J gene: TRBJ2-7
V gene: TRBV6-6
CDR3 protein: CASSYSGDEQYF

clone size: NA
J gene: TRBJ1-1
V gene: TRBV19
CDR3 protein: CASSIMSRGNTEAFF

clone size: NA
J gene: TRBJ2-7
V gene: TRBV5-1
CDR3 protein: CASSRTGVPDEQYF

clone size: few
J gene: TRBJ2-7
V gene: TRBV4-3
CDR3 protein: CASSQDLTEEQYF

clone size: NA
J gene: TRBJ2-7
V gene: TRBV7-2
CDR3 protein: CASSLSSGGGGSYEQYF